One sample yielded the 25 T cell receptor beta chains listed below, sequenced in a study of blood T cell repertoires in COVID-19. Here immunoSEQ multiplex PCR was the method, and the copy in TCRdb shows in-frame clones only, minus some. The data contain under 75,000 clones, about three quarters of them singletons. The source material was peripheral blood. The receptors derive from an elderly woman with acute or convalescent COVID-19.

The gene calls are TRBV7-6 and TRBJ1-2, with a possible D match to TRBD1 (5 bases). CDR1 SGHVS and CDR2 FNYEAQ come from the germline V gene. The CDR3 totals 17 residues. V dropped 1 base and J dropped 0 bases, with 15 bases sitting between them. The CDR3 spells CASSLGPGQLSNYGYTF. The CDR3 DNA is TGTGCCAGCAGCTTAGGGCCTGGACAACTATCTAACTATGGCTACACCTTC.

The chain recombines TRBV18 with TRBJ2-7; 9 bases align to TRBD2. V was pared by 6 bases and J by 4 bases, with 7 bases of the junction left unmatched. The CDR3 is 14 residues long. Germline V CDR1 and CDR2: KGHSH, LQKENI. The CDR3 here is CASSPGLAEYEQYF. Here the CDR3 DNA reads TGTGCCAGCTCGCCGGGACTAGCAGAATACGAGCAGTACTTC.

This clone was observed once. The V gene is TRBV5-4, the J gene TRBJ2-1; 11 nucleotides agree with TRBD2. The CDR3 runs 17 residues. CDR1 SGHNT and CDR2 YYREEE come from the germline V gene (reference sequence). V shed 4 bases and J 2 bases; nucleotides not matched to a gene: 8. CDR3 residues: CASSPVLAGATYNEQFF. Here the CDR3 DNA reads TGTGCCAGCAGCCCGGTACTAGCGGGGGCGACCTACAATGAGCAGTTCTTC.

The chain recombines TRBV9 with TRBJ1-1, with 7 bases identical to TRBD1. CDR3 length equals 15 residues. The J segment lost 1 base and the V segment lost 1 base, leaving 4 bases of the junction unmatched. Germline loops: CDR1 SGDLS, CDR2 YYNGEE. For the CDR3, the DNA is TGTGCCAGCAGCGTACTACAGGGGACGAACACTGAAGCTTTCTTT. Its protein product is CASSVLQGTNTEAFF.

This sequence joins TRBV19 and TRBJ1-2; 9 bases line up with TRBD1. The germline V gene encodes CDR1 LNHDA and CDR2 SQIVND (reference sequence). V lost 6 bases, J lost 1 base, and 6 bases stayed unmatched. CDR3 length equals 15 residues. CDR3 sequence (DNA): TGTGCCAGTAGCCTCCGGGACAGGGTTAACTATGGCTACACCTTC. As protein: CASSLRDRVNYGYTF.

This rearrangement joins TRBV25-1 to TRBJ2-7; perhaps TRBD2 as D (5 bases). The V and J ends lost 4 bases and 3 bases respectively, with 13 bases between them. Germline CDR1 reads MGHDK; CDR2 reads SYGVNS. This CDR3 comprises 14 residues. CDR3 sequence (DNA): TGTGCCAGCAGTGTGGGCGGGTTCATCTACGAGCAGTACTTC. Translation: CASSVGGFIYEQYF.

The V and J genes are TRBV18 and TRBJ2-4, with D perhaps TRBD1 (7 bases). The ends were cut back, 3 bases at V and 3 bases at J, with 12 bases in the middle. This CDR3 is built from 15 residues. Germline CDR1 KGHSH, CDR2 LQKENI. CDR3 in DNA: TGTGCCAGCTCACCGGGGCAGGGGGGCAAAAACATTCAGTACTTC. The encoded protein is CASSPGQGGKNIQYF.

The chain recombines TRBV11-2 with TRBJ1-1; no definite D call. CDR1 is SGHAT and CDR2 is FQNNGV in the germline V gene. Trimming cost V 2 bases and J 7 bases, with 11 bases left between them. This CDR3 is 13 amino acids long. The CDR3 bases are TGTGCCAGCAGCTTATGGGCTGAACTTGAAGCTTTCTTT. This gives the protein CASSLWAELEAFF.

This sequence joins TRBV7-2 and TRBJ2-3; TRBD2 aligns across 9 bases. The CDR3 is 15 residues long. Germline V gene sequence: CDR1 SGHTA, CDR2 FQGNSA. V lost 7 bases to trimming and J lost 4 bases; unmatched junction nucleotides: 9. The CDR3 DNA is TGTGCCAGCACCTCCGGGACTAGCAGATCAGATACGCAGTATTTT. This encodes CASTSGTSRSDTQYF.

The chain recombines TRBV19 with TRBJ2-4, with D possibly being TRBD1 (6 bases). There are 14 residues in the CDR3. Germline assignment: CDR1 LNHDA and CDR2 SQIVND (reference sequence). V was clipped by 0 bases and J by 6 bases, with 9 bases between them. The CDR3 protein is CASSIDGQLNIQYF. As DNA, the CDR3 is TGTGCCAGTAGTATAGATGGACAGTTAAACATTCAGTACTTC.

CDR3 loop: CASSLSNRGRGKWDNSPLHF. In nucleotides, the CDR3 is TGTGCCAGCAGTTTATCGAATAGGGGCAGGGGGAAGTGGGACAATTCACCCCTCCACTTT. V and J are TRBV27 and TRBJ1-6, with TRBD1 identical over 7 bases. J was trimmed by 7 bases and V by 0 bases; bases with no gene match: 18. This CDR3 comprises 20 residues. Germline assignment: CDR1 MNHEY and CDR2 SMNVEV (reference sequence).

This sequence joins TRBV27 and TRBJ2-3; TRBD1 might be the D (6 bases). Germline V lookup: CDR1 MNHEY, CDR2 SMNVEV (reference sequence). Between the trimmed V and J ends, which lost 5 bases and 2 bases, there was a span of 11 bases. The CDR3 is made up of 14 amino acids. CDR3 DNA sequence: TGTGCCAGCAGTAGACAGGTCTTCACAGATACGCAGTATTTT. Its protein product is CASSRQVFTDTQYF.

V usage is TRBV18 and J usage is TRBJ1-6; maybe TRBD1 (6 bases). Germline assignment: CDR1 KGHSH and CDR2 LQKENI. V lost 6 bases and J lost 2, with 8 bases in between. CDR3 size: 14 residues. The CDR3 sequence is CASSHRAYNSPLHF. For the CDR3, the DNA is TGTGCCAGCTCTCACAGGGCCTATAATTCACCCCTCCACTTT.

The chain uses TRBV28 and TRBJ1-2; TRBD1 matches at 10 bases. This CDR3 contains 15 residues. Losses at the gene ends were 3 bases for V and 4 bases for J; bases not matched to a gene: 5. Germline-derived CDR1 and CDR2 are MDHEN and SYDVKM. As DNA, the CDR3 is TGTGCCAGCAGTTTGGGGACAGGGGACGTCTATGGCTACACCTTC. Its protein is CASSLGTGDVYGYTF.

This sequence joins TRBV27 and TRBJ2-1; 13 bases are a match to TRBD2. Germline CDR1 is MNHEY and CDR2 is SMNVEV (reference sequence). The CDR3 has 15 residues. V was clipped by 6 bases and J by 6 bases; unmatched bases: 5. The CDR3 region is CASRSGLAGANEQFF. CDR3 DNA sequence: TGTGCCAGCAGGTCCGGACTAGCGGGAGCCAATGAGCAGTTCTTC.

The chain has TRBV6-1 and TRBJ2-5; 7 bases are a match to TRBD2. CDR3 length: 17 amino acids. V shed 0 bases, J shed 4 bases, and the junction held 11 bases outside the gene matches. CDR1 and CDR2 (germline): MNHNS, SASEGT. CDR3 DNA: TGTGCCAGCAGTGAAGCTTTAGGGCGGGGGATGGCAGAGACCCAGTACTTC. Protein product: CASSEALGRGMAETQYF.

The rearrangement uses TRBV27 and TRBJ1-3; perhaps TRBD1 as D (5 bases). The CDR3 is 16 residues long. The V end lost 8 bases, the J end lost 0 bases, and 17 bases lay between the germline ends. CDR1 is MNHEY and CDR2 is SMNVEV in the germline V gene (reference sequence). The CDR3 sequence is CASLGRGENSGNTIYF. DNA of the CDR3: TGTGCCAGCTTGGGACGGGGGGAAAACTCTGGAAACACCATATATTTT.

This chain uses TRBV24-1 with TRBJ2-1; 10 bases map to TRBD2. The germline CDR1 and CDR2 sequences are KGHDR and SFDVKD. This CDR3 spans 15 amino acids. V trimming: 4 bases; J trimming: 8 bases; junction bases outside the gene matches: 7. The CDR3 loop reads CATSDTGTSAHEQFF. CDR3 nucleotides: TGTGCCACCAGTGACACCGGGACTAGCGCCCATGAGCAGTTCTTC.

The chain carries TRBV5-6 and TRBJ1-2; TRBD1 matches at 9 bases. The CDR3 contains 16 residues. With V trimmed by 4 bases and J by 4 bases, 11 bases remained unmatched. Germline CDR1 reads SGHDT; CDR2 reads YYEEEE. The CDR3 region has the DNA TGTGCCAGCAGCCAGCCGGGGGGACAGGGAAGCTATGGCTACACCTTC. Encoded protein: CASSQPGGQGSYGYTF.

CDR3 sequence: CASSLDGQGAGELFF. In DNA, the CDR3 is TGCGCCAGCAGCTTGGATGGACAGGGGGCCGGGGAGCTGTTTTTT. The chain links TRBV5-1 to TRBJ2-2, with TRBD1 identical over 10 bases. V gave up 0 bases and J gave up 6 bases; unmatched junction bases: 2. Germline CDR1 is SGHRS and CDR2 is YFSETQ. This CDR3 has 15 amino acids. The variable domain in full, with the rest retrieved from reference TRBV5-1 and TRBJ2-2, is KAGVTQTPRYLIKTRGQQVTLSCSPISGHRSVSWYQQTPGQGLQFLFEYFSETQRNKGNFPGRFSGRQFSNSRSEMNVSTLELGDSALYLCASSLDGQGAGELFFGEGSRLTVL.

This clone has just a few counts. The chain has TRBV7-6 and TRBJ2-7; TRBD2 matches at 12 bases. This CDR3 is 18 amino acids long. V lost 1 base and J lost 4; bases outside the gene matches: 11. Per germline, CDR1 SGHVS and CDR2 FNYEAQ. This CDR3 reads CASSLGLTSGSGGYEQYF. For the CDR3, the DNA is TGTGCCAGCAGCTTAGGATTGACTAGCGGGAGTGGGGGTTACGAGCAGTACTTC.

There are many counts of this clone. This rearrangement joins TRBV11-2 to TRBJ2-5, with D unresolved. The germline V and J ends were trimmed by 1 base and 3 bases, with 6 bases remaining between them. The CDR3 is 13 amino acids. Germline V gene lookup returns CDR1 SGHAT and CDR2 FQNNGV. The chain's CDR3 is CASSLGPKETQYF. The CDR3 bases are TGTGCCAGCAGCTTAGGTCCAAAAGAGACCCAGTACTTC.

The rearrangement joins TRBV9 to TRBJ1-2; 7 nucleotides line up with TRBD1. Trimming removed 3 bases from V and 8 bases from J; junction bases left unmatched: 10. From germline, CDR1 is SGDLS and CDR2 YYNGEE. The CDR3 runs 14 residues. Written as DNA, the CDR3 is TGTGCCAGCAGCGGTGACAGGGCCCTGGGGGGCTACACCTTC. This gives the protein CASSGDRALGGYTF.

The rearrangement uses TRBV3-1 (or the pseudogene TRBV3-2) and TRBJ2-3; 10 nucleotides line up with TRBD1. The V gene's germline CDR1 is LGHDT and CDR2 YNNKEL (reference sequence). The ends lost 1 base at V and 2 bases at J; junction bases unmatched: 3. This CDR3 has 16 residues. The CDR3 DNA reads TGTGCCAGCAGCCAAGCGGGACAGGGGATCACAGATACGCAGTATTTT. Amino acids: CASSQAGQGITDTQYF.

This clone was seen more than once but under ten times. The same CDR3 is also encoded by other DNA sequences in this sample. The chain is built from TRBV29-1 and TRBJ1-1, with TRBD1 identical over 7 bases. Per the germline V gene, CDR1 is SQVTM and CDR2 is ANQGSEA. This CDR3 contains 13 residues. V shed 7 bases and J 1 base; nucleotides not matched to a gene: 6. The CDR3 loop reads CSAGPGGNTEAFF. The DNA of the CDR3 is TGCAGCGCGGGCCCAGGGGGGAACACTGAAGCTTTCTTT.